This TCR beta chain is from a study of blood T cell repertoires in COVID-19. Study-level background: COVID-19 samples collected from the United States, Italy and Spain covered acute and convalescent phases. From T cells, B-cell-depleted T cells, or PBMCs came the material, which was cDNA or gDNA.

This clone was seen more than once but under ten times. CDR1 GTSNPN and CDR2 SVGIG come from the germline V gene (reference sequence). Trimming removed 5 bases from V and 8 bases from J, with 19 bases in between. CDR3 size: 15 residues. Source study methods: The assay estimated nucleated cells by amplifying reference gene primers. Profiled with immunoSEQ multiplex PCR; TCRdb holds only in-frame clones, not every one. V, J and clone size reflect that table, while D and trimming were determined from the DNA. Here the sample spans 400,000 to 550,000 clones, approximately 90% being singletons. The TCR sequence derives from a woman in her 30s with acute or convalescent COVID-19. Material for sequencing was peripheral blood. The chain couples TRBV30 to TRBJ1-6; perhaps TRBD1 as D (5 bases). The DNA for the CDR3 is TGTGCCTGGCATTCGGGAGGTAGGGGAGATTCACCCCTCCACTTT. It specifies CAWHSGGRGDSPLHF.